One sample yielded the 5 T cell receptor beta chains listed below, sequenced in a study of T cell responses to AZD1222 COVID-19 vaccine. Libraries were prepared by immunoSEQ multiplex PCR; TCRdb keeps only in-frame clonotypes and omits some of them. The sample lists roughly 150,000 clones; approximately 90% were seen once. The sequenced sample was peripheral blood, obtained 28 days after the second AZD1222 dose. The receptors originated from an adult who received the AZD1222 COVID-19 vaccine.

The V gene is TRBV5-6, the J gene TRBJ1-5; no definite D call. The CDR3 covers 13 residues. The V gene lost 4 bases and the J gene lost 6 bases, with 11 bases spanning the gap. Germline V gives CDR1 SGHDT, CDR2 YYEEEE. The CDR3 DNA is TGTGCCAGCAGCATTACCGGCAGTCAGCCCCAGCATTTT. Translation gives CASSITGSQPQHF.

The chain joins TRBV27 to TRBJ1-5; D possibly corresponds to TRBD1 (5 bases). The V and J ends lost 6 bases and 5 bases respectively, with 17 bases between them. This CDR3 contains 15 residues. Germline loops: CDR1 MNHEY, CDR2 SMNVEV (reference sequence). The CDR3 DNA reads TGTGCCAGCAGCCTAGTAGGGTGGGGGGATCAGCCCCAGCATTTT. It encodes CASSLVGWGDQPQHF.

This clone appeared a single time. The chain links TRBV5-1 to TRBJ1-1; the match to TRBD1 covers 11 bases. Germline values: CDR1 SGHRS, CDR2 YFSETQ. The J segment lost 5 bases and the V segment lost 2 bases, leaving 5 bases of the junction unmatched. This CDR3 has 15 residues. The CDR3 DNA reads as TGCGCCAGCAGCTTTACCGGGACAGGGGGTACTGAAGCTTTCTTT. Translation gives CASSFTGTGGTEAFF.

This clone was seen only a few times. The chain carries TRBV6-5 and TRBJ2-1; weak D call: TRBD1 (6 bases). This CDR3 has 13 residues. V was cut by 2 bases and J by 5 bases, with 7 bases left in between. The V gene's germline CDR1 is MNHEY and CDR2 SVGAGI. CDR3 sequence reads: CASSYRDNNEQFF. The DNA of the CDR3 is TGTGCCAGCAGTTACCGGGACAACAATGAGCAGTTCTTC.

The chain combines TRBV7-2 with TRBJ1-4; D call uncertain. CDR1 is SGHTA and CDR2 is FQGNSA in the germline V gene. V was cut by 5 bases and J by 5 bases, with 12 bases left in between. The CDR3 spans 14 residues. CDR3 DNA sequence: TGTGCCAGCAGCGCGGTTGGGAAGAATGAAAAACTGTTTTTT. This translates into CASSAVGKNEKLFF.